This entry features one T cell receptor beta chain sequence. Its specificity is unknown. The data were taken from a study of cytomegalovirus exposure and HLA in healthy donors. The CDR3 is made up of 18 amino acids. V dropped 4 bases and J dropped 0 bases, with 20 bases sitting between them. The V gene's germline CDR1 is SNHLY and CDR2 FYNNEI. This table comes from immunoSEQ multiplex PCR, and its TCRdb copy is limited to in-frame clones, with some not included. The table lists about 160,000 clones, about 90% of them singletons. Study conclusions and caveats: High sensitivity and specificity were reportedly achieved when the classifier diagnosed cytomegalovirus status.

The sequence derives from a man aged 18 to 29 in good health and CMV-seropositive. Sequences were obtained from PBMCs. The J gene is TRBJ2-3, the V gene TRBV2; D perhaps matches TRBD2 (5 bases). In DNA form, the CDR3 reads TGTGCCAGCAGTGCCTCATGGGCGGGTCGGACTAGCACAGATACGCAGTATTTT. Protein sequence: CASSASWAGRTSTDTQYF.